Here is one TCR beta chain with its context. Germline V lookup: CDR1 SGHRS, CDR2 YFSETQ. The CDR3 is 15 amino acids. The germline V and J ends were trimmed by 0 bases and 6 bases, with 15 bases remaining between them. The assay was immunoSEQ multiplex PCR, and TCRdb's table has in-frame clones only and misses some. The table includes 100,000 to 150,000 clones, 80% detected once. This sample stems from a study of blood T cell repertoires in COVID-19. Sequencing input: peripheral blood. The TCR originated in a human donor in a cohort sampled during active COVID-19. The rearrangement joins TRBV5-1 to TRBJ1-2; tentative D call: TRBD1 (5 bases). The CDR3 region has the DNA TGCGCCAGCAGCTTGGGGGGGGTCGAGTCGGATGGCTACACCTTC. As protein: CASSLGGVESDGYTF.